This T cell receptor beta chain was identified in a study of blood T cell repertoires in COVID-19. The wider study: Material from acute and convalescent COVID-19 was sourced from the United States, Italy and Spain. Sources were T cells, B-cell-depleted T cells, or PBMCs; the material itself was cDNA or gDNA.

Using immunoSEQ multiplex PCR, the repertoire was profiled, and TCRdb retains in-frame clones only, with some absent. The table includes roughly 190,000 clones, roughly nine tenths detected once. The germline gives CDR1 MNHEY, CDR2 SMNVEV (reference sequence). This CDR3 contains 15 residues. V shed 6 bases and J 4 bases; nucleotides not matched to a gene: 6. This chain connects TRBV27 to TRBJ1-6, with 7 bases lining up with TRBD1. This TCR derives from a woman aged 55-69 years with COVID-19, enrolled during active disease. Input material: peripheral blood. The CDR3 nucleotides are TGTGCCAGCAGGGGGGACAGCTTTTATAATTCACCCCTCCACTTT. Its protein is CASRGDSFYNSPLHF.